The clone carrying this T cell receptor (beta chain) turned up a few times. Researchers took RNA transcripts and amplified the TCR beta CDR3 regions from them. First-round RT-PCR of the TCR CDR3 relied on the HTBI primer set. TCRdb re-called the multiplex PCR reads through MiXCR, storing one row per CDR3 protein. The table has 500,000 to 650,000 distinct CDR3 sequences, 46% seen once. The data originate from a study of T cells in Graves' hyperthyroidism and ophthalmopathy. Sequenced sample: peripheral blood or thyroid tissue (not recorded which). The receptor comes from an adult woman with Graves' disease, either hyperthyroidism or ophthalmopathy (not recorded which).

The CDR3 reads CATSRAPGGSAFF. The CDR3 DNA sequence: TGTGCCACCAGCAGAGCCCCCGGGGGGTCGGCTTTCTTT. J is TRBJ1-1 and V is TRBV15; D is perhaps TRBD1 (5 bases). The V gene's germline CDR1 is LNHNV and CDR2 YYDKDF (reference sequence). Trimming took 1 base from V and 11 from J, leaving 14 bases between them. This CDR3 is 13 amino acids long. Full variable domain (missing parts from reference TRBV15 and TRBJ1-1): DAMVIQNPRYQVTQFGKPVTLSCSQTLNHNVMYWYQQKSSQAPKLLFHYYDKDFNNEADTPDNFQSRRPNTSFCFLDIRSPGLGDTAMYLCATSRAPGGSAFFGQGTRLTVV.